Below, 21 T cell receptor beta chains from the same sample are listed, as sequenced in a study of T-cell memory formation after mild COVID-19. Each CDR3 protein gets one entry after TCRdb re-called the 5' RACE reads with MiXCR. The profile covers some 49,000 distinct CDR3 sequences, with 25% to 35% appearing a single time and about 45% taken by the ten largest. Sequencing was performed on PBMCs or a T cell subset sorted from them (not recorded which). The source is a man younger than 35 who had mild COVID-19 (a few samples of this study predate the infection). Cell type and time point are not known.

The J gene is TRBJ2-5, the V gene TRBV20-1, with TRBD1 as a possible D gene (5 bases). Trimming removed 0 bases from V and 5 bases from J, with 13 bases in between. The germline CDR1 and CDR2 sequences are DFQATT and SNEGSKA (reference sequence). The CDR3 has 14 amino acids. The CDR3 is CSARDNRPGETQYF. The CDR3 DNA sequence: TGCAGTGCTAGAGATAACAGGCCAGGGGAGACCCAGTACTTC.

This clonotype appeared a few times. The chain links TRBV7-8 to TRBJ2-1; D not resolved. The germline CDR1 and CDR2 sequences are SGHVS and FQNEAQ. CDR3 length: 13 residues. Trimming cost V 2 bases and J 7 bases, with 9 bases left between them. CDR3 sequence: CASSLSWSNEQFF. The CDR3 DNA is TGTGCCAGCAGCTTATCGTGGTCGAATGAGCAGTTCTTC.

The V and J genes are TRBV4-1 and TRBJ2-2; D unclear. This CDR3 region has 12 residues. From germline, CDR1 is MGHRA and CDR2 YSYEKL. Trimming removed 5 bases from V and 3 bases from J, with 4 bases in between. CDR3 sequence reads: CASSFDTGELFF. DNA for the CDR3: TGCGCCAGCAGCTTCGACACCGGGGAGCTGTTTTTT.

This clonotype was counted only a few times. CDR3 residues: CAIKERVGGPSTDTQYF. The DNA of the CDR3 is TGTGCCATCAAAGAAAGGGTCGGGGGGCCCAGCACAGATACGCAGTATTTT. The chain combines TRBV10-3 with TRBJ2-3, with D possibly TRBD2 on 7 matching bases. The germline CDR1 and CDR2 sequences are ENHRY and SYGVKD. V lost 7 bases and J lost 0, with 20 bases in between. The CDR3 spans 17 residues.

This chain uses TRBV6-2 or TRBV6-3 with TRBJ2-7; possibly TRBD1 or TRBD2 for D (6 bases each). Germline assignment: CDR1 MNHEY and CDR2 SVGEGT. CDR3 length: 11 amino acids. V was pared by 11 bases and J by 10 bases, with 18 bases between. The CDR3 loop is CAADRGAEQYF. The DNA for the CDR3 is TGTGCCGCAGATAGGGGGGCCGAACAGTACTTC.

This chain uses TRBV6-5 with TRBJ2-1, with 10 bases identical to TRBD2. The CDR3 runs to 15 residues. V lost 1 base and J lost 7; bases outside the gene matches: 4. The germline CDR1 and CDR2 sequences are MNHEY and SVGAGI. The CDR3 region is CASSYLAGGKNEQFF. CDR3 sequence (DNA): TGTGCCAGCAGTTACTTAGCGGGGGGCAAGAATGAGCAGTTCTTC.

The genes are TRBV11-2 and TRBJ2-7; D not certain. The CDR3 loop spans 13 amino acids. Trimming removed 5 bases from V and 2 bases from J, with 10 bases in between. Germline V lookup: CDR1 SGHAT, CDR2 FQNNGV. Here the CDR3 DNA reads TGTGCCAGCAGCACGGGCCATGCCTACGAGCAGTACGTC. Amino acids: CASSTGHAYEQYV.

The chain carries TRBV11-2 and TRBJ2-3; D perhaps matches TRBD1 (5 bases). Germline lookup yields CDR1 SGHAT and CDR2 FQNNGV. This CDR3 is built from 15 residues. The V end lost 1 base, the J end lost 6 bases, and 14 bases lay between the germline ends. The CDR3 DNA reads as TGTGCCAGCAGCTTAGCCGTCAGGGCTGTGGATACGCAGTATTTT. It specifies CASSLAVRAVDTQYF.

A few counts support this clonotype. The V gene is TRBV4-2, the J gene TRBJ2-2, with 10 bases aligning to TRBD2. Trimming removed 0 bases from V and 0 bases from J; junction bases left unmatched: 7. The germline V gene encodes CDR1 LGHNA and CDR2 YNFKEQ. This CDR3 is built from 19 residues. This chain's CDR3 is CASSQEPGLARANTGELFF. The DNA of the CDR3 is TGTGCCAGCAGCCAAGAACCGGGACTAGCGCGCGCGAACACCGGGGAGCTGTTTTTT.

The chain couples TRBV7-8 to TRBJ2-5; 9 bases fit TRBD1. The CDR3 consists of 14 residues. The junction had 4 bases not matched to a gene; V was cut back by 5 bases and J by 3 bases. CDR1 and CDR2 from the germline V gene are SGHVS and FQNEAQ. In DNA form, the CDR3 reads TGTGCCAGCAGCCCCGGGACAGGGAAAGAGACCCAGTACTTC. Translating it yields CASSPGTGKETQYF.

This clonotype was observed a handful of times. The chain couples TRBV27 to TRBJ1-2; no clear D gene. This CDR3 spans 14 amino acids. Per the germline V gene, CDR1 is MNHEY and CDR2 is SMNVEV (reference sequence). Trimming shortened V by 7 bases and J by 4 bases, and 16 bases separated the two germline ends. The CDR3 reads CASKAADTSYGYTF. The CDR3 nucleotides read TGTGCCAGCAAGGCCGCCGATACTAGCTATGGCTACACCTTC.

The sample holds a few counts of this clonotype. The chain links TRBV5-6 to TRBJ1-5, with D perhaps TRBD1 (6 bases). The CDR3 covers 15 residues. The germline V and J ends were trimmed by 6 bases and 1 base, with 14 bases remaining between them. Germline V CDR1 and CDR2: SGHDT, YYEEEE. The CDR3: CASNTGLLSNQPQHF. The DNA for the CDR3 is TGTGCCAGCAACACAGGGCTTCTAAGCAATCAGCCCCAGCATTTT.

The V and J genes are TRBV6-6 and TRBJ2-7; 7 positions agree with TRBD1. From germline, CDR1 is MNHNY and CDR2 SVGAGI (reference sequence). J was trimmed by 1 base and V by 7 bases; bases with no gene match: 4. The CDR3 sequence is 13 residues long. CDR3 sequence: CASKGTESYEQYV. The CDR3 nucleotides are TGTGCCAGCAAGGGGACAGAGTCCTACGAGCAGTACGTC.

In its sample, this clonotype was seen once. The CDR3 reads CASRPGPRELDGYTF. The CDR3 DNA reads TGTGCCAGCAGACCCGGGCCCAGGGAATTGGATGGCTACACCTTC. The chain is built from TRBV6-2 or TRBV6-3 and TRBJ1-2; D possibly corresponds to TRBD1 (5 bases). V lost 6 bases and J lost 6, with 20 bases in between. Germline values: CDR1 MNHEY, CDR2 SVGEGT. This CDR3 contains 15 residues.

This clonotype was seen a few times. The chain carries TRBV24-1 and TRBJ2-2, with 8 bases matching TRBD1. With V trimmed by 0 bases and J by 6 bases, 2 bases remained unmatched. The germline gives CDR1 KGHDR, CDR2 SFDVKD. The CDR3 spans 15 residues. CDR3 sequence reads: CATSDLGQGSGELFF. DNA for the CDR3: TGTGCCACCAGTGATTTGGGACAGGGATCCGGGGAGCTGTTTTTT.

This clonotype was seen a few times. The chain carries TRBV7-9 and TRBJ2-1; D uncertain. CDR3 length equals 15 residues. Trimming stripped 4 bases from V and 2 bases from J, with 12 bases between. Germline V CDR1 and CDR2: SEHNR, FQNEAQ (reference sequence). The DNA for the CDR3 is TGTGCCAGCAGCTCTCCGATTCATACCTACAATGAGCAGTTCTTC. Residues: CASSSPIHTYNEQFF.

V gene TRBV9 combines with J gene TRBJ2-7; 10 bases fit TRBD2. The germline gives CDR1 SGDLS, CDR2 YYNGEE. The CDR3 is made up of 17 amino acids. Trimming cost V 6 bases and J 3 bases; bases outside gene matches: 15. The CDR3 here is CASTPGGSGGPFYEQYF. The CDR3 DNA sequence: TGTGCCAGCACGCCGGGAGGTAGCGGGGGGCCTTTCTACGAGCAGTACTTC.

This clonotype occurred a few times. The J gene is TRBJ2-1, the V gene TRBV6-2 or TRBV6-3; no clear D. The CDR3 sequence is 14 residues long. V was pared by 5 bases and J by 0 bases, with 8 bases between. Germline V gene sequence: CDR1 MNHEY, CDR2 SVGEGT. CDR3 coding DNA: TGTGCCAGCAGTACGCAGAGCTCCTACAATGAGCAGTTCTTC. It encodes CASSTQSSYNEQFF.

The chain couples TRBV6-5 to TRBJ2-2, with TRBD2 as a possible D gene (6 bases). The CDR3 spans 16 residues. CDR1 MNHEY and CDR2 SVGAGI come from the germline V gene. The germline V and J ends were trimmed by 1 base and 8 bases, with 17 bases remaining between them. CDR3: CASSYFPSPGVGELFF. The CDR3 DNA reads TGTGCCAGCAGTTACTTCCCAAGCCCGGGAGTAGGGGAGCTGTTTTTT.

The rearrangement links TRBV7-8 to TRBJ2-7, with D maybe TRBD2 (5 bases). Germline loops: CDR1 SGHVS, CDR2 FQNEAQ. CDR3 length equals 15 residues. Trimming left V 1 base short and J 5 bases short, with 15 bases between. The CDR3 region has the DNA TGTGCCAGCAGCTTAGGTCGTGAGGGTTTCGACGAGCAGTACTTC. As protein: CASSLGREGFDEQYF.

This chain links TRBV2 with TRBJ2-7, with TRBD2 identical over 9 bases. The CDR3 is 15 residues long. In germline, CDR1 is SNHLY, CDR2 FYNNEI. J gave up 5 bases and V 4 bases, and 9 bases lay outside the gene matches. The CDR3 DNA sequence: TGTGCCAGCAGTGTTCTGCTAGCGGGGCTTGACGAGCAGTACTTC. It translates to CASSVLLAGLDEQYF.